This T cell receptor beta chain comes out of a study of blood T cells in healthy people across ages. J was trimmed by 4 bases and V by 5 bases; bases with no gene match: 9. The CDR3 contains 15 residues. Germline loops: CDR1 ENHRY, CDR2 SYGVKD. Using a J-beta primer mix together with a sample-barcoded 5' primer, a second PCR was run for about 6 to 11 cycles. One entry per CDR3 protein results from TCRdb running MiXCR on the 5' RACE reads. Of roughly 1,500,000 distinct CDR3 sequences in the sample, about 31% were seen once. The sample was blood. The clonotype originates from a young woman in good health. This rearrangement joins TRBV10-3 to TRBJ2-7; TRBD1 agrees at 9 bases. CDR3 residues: CAISMTGGAPYEQYF. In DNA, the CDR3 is TGTGCCATCAGTATGACAGGGGGTGCCCCATACGAGCAGTACTTC.